Listed below are T cell receptor beta chains from one sample, sequenced in a study of blood T cell repertoires in COVID-19. Libraries were prepared by immunoSEQ multiplex PCR; TCRdb keeps only in-frame clonotypes and omits some of them. The sample holds hundreds of thousands of clones, more than 75% seen once. The sequenced material came from PBMCs or T cells enriched from blood (not recorded which). These receptors all stem from a woman aged 45-60 years who had recovered from COVID-19. Both conserved end residues are trimmed from each CDR3. Fields, in order: V gene, J gene, CDR3 protein.

v_gene: TRBV5-4; j_gene: TRBJ2-5; CDR3aa: ASSRSSEPYQETQY
v_gene: TRBV19; j_gene: TRBJ2-7; CDR3aa: ASSDRASYEQY
v_gene: TRBV9; j_gene: TRBJ2-7; CDR3aa: ASSRRQGAYEQY
v_gene: TRBV24-1; j_gene: TRBJ2-1; CDR3aa: ATSVEGGSSYNEQF
v_gene: TRBV5-3; j_gene: TRBJ2-6; CDR3aa: ARSTSGTSGANVLT
v_gene: TRBV28; j_gene: TRBJ1-4; CDR3aa: ASSSPQGGGEKLF
v_gene: TRBV6-5; j_gene: TRBJ1-4; CDR3aa: ASRKRQSSNEKLF
v_gene: TRBV5-4; j_gene: TRBJ2-3; CDR3aa: ASSFVASGTDTQY
v_gene: TRBV7-2; j_gene: TRBJ2-7; CDR3aa: ASSSRLAGGYEQY
v_gene: TRBV7-2; j_gene: TRBJ2-2; CDR3aa: ASSLERARELF
v_gene: TRBV20-1; j_gene: TRBJ2-7; CDR3aa: SARGLVEQY
v_gene: TRBV9; j_gene: TRBJ2-2; CDR3aa: ASSVVSQGGGELF
v_gene: TRBV28; j_gene: TRBJ2-4; CDR3aa: ASSILRQGKSSGNIQY
v_gene: TRBV28; j_gene: TRBJ2-2; CDR3aa: ASSLFPGGSGRAAGELF
v_gene: TRBV27; j_gene: TRBJ2-1; CDR3aa: ASSRQGAYNEQF
v_gene: TRBV5-1; j_gene: TRBJ2-7; CDR3aa: ASSGDTGRGEQY
v_gene: TRBV11-2; j_gene: TRBJ2-7; CDR3aa: ASSSITPVRSGSWYEQY
v_gene: TRBV7-8; j_gene: TRBJ2-7; CDR3aa: ASSLAGVLGYEQY
v_gene: TRBV7-9; j_gene: TRBJ1-1; CDR3aa: ASSLGGLRAF
v_gene: TRBV11-3; j_gene: TRBJ2-6; CDR3aa: ASSPSPGANVLT
v_gene: TRBV28; j_gene: TRBJ1-2; CDR3aa: ASSPTGTDYGYT
v_gene: TRBV4-2; j_gene: TRBJ1-5; CDR3aa: ASSVGTASNQPQH
v_gene: TRBV18; j_gene: TRBJ2-1; CDR3aa: ASSQLRTGGYEQF
v_gene: TRBV5-6; j_gene: TRBJ1-3; CDR3aa: ASSLWRRRGLYTIY
v_gene: TRBV11-3; j_gene: TRBJ2-1; CDR3aa: ASSSGLAGLYNEQF
v_gene: TRBV2; j_gene: TRBJ2-6; CDR3aa: ASQNRPGANVLT
v_gene: TRBV29-1; j_gene: TRBJ1-1; CDR3aa: SGGQGLNTEAF
v_gene: TRBV7-2; j_gene: TRBJ2-1; CDR3aa: ASSHVAGPAYNEQF
v_gene: TRBV18; j_gene: TRBJ2-3; CDR3aa: ASSPRGAGGLDTQY
v_gene: TRBV18; j_gene: TRBJ2-3; CDR3aa: ASSPTSGSSTDTQY
v_gene: TRBV5-1; j_gene: TRBJ1-2; CDR3aa: ASSLAQGANYGYT
v_gene: TRBV28; j_gene: TRBJ2-1; CDR3aa: ASTEPGLGLF
v_gene: TRBV2; j_gene: TRBJ2-2; CDR3aa: ATGGDRDTGELF
v_gene: TRBV7-6; j_gene: TRBJ2-1; CDR3aa: ASSAMGQRYNEQF
v_gene: TRBV7-9; j_gene: TRBJ2-7; CDR3aa: ASSSGTRAGGAREQY
v_gene: TRBV5-6; j_gene: TRBJ1-2; CDR3aa: ASSFGTRNYGYT
v_gene: TRBV7-8; j_gene: TRBJ2-1; CDR3aa: ASSRDRDRGNEQF